Sequencing of this TCR beta chain was carried out in a study of cytomegalovirus exposure and HLA in healthy donors. The study's findings and limits: Donors were assumed by presence/absence analyses to have roughly uniform sequencing depth. As a later analysis showed, several of the most significant clusters appeared to be linked to common viral pathogens. Upon later analysis, TCR association rates were observed to vary by HLA locus, being highest for DRB1 and lowest for HLA-C. HLA alleles were associated with fewer than 20,000 TCR beta sequences in a later analysis at 0.05 false discovery rate.

A multiplex PCR was run with 60 Vbeta primers and 13 Jbeta primers. Some clones are missing from TCRdb's copy, which holds only in-frame ones; the method was immunoSEQ multiplex PCR. The data hold some 120,000 clones, with around 84% observed a single time. The sample holds one count of this clone. Its antigen is unknown. Trimming at V came to 7 bases and at J to 4 bases, leaving 4 bases not matched to a gene. Germline loops: CDR1 MGHRA, CDR2 YSYEKL. CDR3 length equals 13 residues. The gene calls are TRBV4-1 and TRBJ1-3; 7 nucleotides align to TRBD1. Sequencing input: PBMCs. This sequence originates from a woman in her 40s in good health and CMV-seronegative. The CDR3 region is CASNGTVGNTIYF. In DNA, the CDR3 is TGCGCCAGCAACGGGACAGTAGGAAACACCATATATTTT.